The 25 T cell receptor beta chains reported below all come from one sample, sequenced in a study of T cell repertoires in cytomegalovirus infection. TCRdb called the reads again in MiXCR, with one record for every CDR3 protein. The sample holds hundreds of thousands of distinct CDR3 sequences; under 55% are singletons and the top ten take 43%. No antigen has been identified for these receptors. The source was cultured PBMCs, collected from culture after CMV antigen stimulation. The source of these receptors is a human donor in good health (CMV status not recorded). Some clones in this sample may be carry-over from other donors' samples.

This clonotype was observed a few times. This chain connects TRBV7-2 to TRBJ1-6; weak D call: TRBD1 (6 bases). The germline V gene has CDR1 SGHTA and CDR2 FQGNSA. Between the trimmed V and J ends, which lost 5 bases and 9 bases, there was a span of 17 bases. The CDR3 is 15 residues long. The CDR3 loop is CASSPPGVRGSPLHF. Here the CDR3 DNA reads TGTGCCAGCAGCCCCCCGGGGGTCAGGGGTTCACCCCTCCACTTT.

This clonotype was observed a few times. The chain has TRBV12-3 or TRBV12-4 and TRBJ2-1, with 9 positions matching TRBD2. The V gene end was trimmed by 6 bases and the J gene end by 0 bases; junction bases not matched to a gene: 3. This CDR3 has 15 amino acids. The CDR3 protein is CASRAGGPSYNEQFF. CDR3 DNA: TGTGCCAGCAGGGCGGGGGGGCCCTCCTACAATGAGCAGTTCTTC.

CDR3 protein: CASSQSQGSGANVLTF. As DNA, the CDR3 is TGTGCCAGCAGTCAGTCACAGGGGTCTGGGGCCAACGTCCTGACTTTC. The chain has TRBV6-6 and TRBJ2-6; 7 bases fit TRBD1. The CDR3 is 16 amino acids. V lost 5 bases to trimming and J lost 1 base; unmatched junction nucleotides: 5. Germline CDR1 MNHNY, CDR2 SVGAGI (reference sequence).

The V and J genes are TRBV5-1 and TRBJ2-3; D is perhaps TRBD1 (6 bases). The CDR3 extends over 15 amino acids. Germline V gene sequence: CDR1 SGHRS, CDR2 YFSETQ. The V end was cut by 3 bases, the J end by 2 bases, with 13 bases between. CDR3 nucleotide sequence: TGCGCCAGCAGCTCAAGGACAGCCCTCACAGATACGCAGTATTTT. Translated: CASSSRTALTDTQYF.

The DNA of the CDR3 is TGTGCCAGCAGCCTGGACAGGGCTAGATCCTATAATTCACCCCTCCACTTT. Amino acids: CASSLDRARSYNSPLHF. The rearrangement links TRBV7-6 to TRBJ1-6, with 8 nucleotides matching TRBD1. Unmatched junction bases numbered 7, after V lost 5 bases and J lost 1 base. CDR1 is SGHVS, CDR2 FNYEAQ, per germline. The CDR3 totals 17 residues.

The chain joins TRBV4-3 to TRBJ2-3; TRBD1 matches 7 bases. V shed 4 bases and J 5 bases; nucleotides not matched to a gene: 6. CDR1 LGHNA and CDR2 YSLEER come from the germline V gene. The CDR3 runs to 14 residues. The CDR3 region is CASSRNQGVDTQYF. CDR3 nucleotide sequence: TGCGCCAGCAGCCGAAATCAGGGGGTAGATACGCAGTATTTT.

The CDR3 DNA follows: TGTGCCAGCAGTACTCAGGACCGCCTCGGGGGCAATGAGCAGTTCTTC. As protein: CASSTQDRLGGNEQFF. The chain recombines TRBV2 with TRBJ2-1, with D perhaps matching TRBD2 (6 bases). Germline V CDR1 and CDR2: SNHLY, FYNNEI. This CDR3 region has 16 residues. Trimming stripped 5 bases from V and 6 bases from J, with 20 bases between.

The CDR3 loop is CASSPGGGDTYNEQFF. The DNA of the CDR3 is TGTGCCAGCAGCCCAGGAGGGGGCGACACCTACAATGAGCAGTTCTTC. The chain combines TRBV7-8 with TRBJ2-1; weak D call: TRBD1 (7 bases). The V end lost 5 bases, the J end lost 2 bases, and 16 bases lay between the germline ends. The germline V gene encodes CDR1 SGHVS and CDR2 FQNEAQ. This CDR3 comprises 16 residues.

The CDR3 DNA reads TGTGCCAGCAGCCCCTACCTTGGACAGGGTGACACCTTC. Residues: CASSPYLGQGDTF. This chain uses TRBV7-2 with TRBJ1-2, with TRBD1 matching 8 bases. The CDR3 sequence is 13 residues long. After removal of 5 bases from V and 12 bases from J, the junction contained 11 bases not matched to a gene. Germline V gene data show CDR1 as SGHTA and CDR2 as FQGNSA.

The chain couples TRBV11-2 to TRBJ2-5; TRBD1 or TRBD2 may be the D gene (5 bases each). Germline V lookup: CDR1 SGHAT, CDR2 FQNNGV. This CDR3 region has 15 residues. V lost 5 bases and J 5 bases, leaving 18 bases between the germline ends. The CDR3 nucleotides are TGTGCCAGCAGCCCGGCCGGGGCAGGCGAGGAGACCCAGTACTTC. Its translation is CASSPAGAGEETQYF.

The chain recombines TRBV15 with TRBJ1-2; D unclear. The length of the CDR3 is 15 residues. V was trimmed by 5 bases and J by 1 base, leaving 14 bases between them. Germline CDR1 reads LNHNV; CDR2 reads YYDKDF (reference sequence). CDR3 sequence reads: CATSPRPGNNYGYTF. The CDR3 DNA is TGTGCCACCAGCCCGCGTCCCGGGAATAACTATGGCTACACCTTC.

This CDR3 reads CASSVGRFF. Written as DNA, the CDR3 is TGTGCCAGCAGCGTAGGAAGGTTCTTC. This chain joins TRBV9 and TRBJ2-1; no clear D gene. With 0 bases removed from V and 15 bases from J, the gap between germline ends came to 4 bases. Germline CDR1 reads SGDLS; CDR2 reads YYNGEE. There are 9 residues in the CDR3.

The genes are TRBV7-2 and TRBJ2-5; either TRBD1 or TRBD2 may supply D (6 bases each). The CDR3 totals 14 residues. Germline V gene data show CDR1 as SGHTA and CDR2 as FQGNSA. Trimming left V 5 bases short and J 5 bases short, with 15 bases between. CDR3 amino acids: CASSPRGLYETQYF. CDR3 nucleotides: TGTGCCAGCAGCCCTCGGGGGCTTTACGAGACCCAGTACTTC. Based on the CDR3 plus reference TRBV7-2 and TRBJ2-5, the full variable domain is GAGVSQSPSNKVTEKGKDVELRCDPISGHTALYWYRQSLGQGLEFLIYFQGNSAPDKSGLPSDRFSAERTGGSVSTLTIQRTQQEDSAVYLCASSPRGLYETQYFGPGTRLLVL.

The chain has TRBV5-1 and TRBJ2-1; D possibly corresponds to TRBD1 (5 bases). CDR1 and CDR2 (germline): SGHRS, YFSETQ. There are 14 residues in the CDR3. Trimming took off 0 bases at V and 5 bases at J, with 9 bases between the two ends. The DNA of the CDR3 is TGCGCCAGCAGCTTGGTCGGACAAGACAATGAGCAGTTCTTC. This gives the protein CASSLVGQDNEQFF. The full variable domain, rest sourced from reference TRBV5-1 and TRBJ2-1, is KAGVTQTPRYLIKTRGQQVTLSCSPISGHRSVSWYQQTPGQGLQFLFEYFSETQRNKGNFPGRFSGRQFSNSRSEMNVSTLELGDSALYLCASSLVGQDNEQFFGPGTRLTVL.

This clonotype was seen once. The V call is TRBV12-3 or TRBV12-4, the J call TRBJ2-7; a weak D match, TRBD2 (5 bases). The ends were cut back, 1 base at V and 2 bases at J, with 12 bases in the middle. The CDR3 has 15 amino acids. The CDR3 region has the DNA TGTGCCAGCAGTTTAGGGGTGGGGAGCCCCTACGAGCAGTACTTC. It encodes CASSLGVGSPYEQYF.

J is TRBJ2-7 and V is TRBV12-3 or TRBV12-4; no clear D. The germline V and J ends were trimmed by 1 base and 3 bases, with 10 bases remaining between them. The CDR3 is made up of 14 amino acids. CDR3 residues: CASSLGQVNYEQYF. CDR3 nucleotides: TGTGCCAGCAGTTTAGGGCAGGTGAACTACGAGCAGTACTTC.

This clonotype was detected a few times. The rearrangement links TRBV11-2 to TRBJ2-4; possible D gene TRBD2, 5 bases. The ends were cut back, 5 bases at V and 9 bases at J, with 20 bases in the middle. This CDR3 is 15 amino acids long. Germline V lookup: CDR1 SGHAT, CDR2 FQNNGV. CDR3: CASSEGRSANSIQYF. DNA for the CDR3: TGTGCCAGCAGCGAAGGGAGATCCGCAAATAGCATTCAGTACTTC.

This clonotype was detected a few times. V and J are TRBV20-1 and TRBJ1-5; D might be TRBD1 (5 bases). The CDR3 runs 17 residues. The germline V gene encodes CDR1 DFQATT and CDR2 SNEGSKA (reference sequence). The germline V and J ends were trimmed by 0 bases and 0 bases, with 15 bases remaining between them. The CDR3 protein is CSARDPTGLHSNQPQHF. The CDR3 coding sequence is TGCAGTGCTAGAGACCCCACAGGCCTTCATAGCAATCAGCCCCAGCATTTT.

This clonotype was detected only a few times. J is TRBJ2-3 and V is TRBV7-2, with D uncertain. This CDR3 is 13 amino acids long. The V gene's germline CDR1 is SGHTA and CDR2 FQGNSA. Trimming took 3 bases from V and 6 from J, leaving 10 bases between them. CDR3 sequence (DNA): TGTGCCAGCAGCTTGCCAGACCGGGATACGCAGTATTTT. It is translated as CASSLPDRDTQYF.

The chain uses TRBV10-3 and TRBJ2-3, with 12 bases that match TRBD2. With 3 bases clipped from V and 3 bases from J, the junction kept 10 bases outside the gene matches. Germline CDR1 reads ENHRY; CDR2 reads SYGVKD. The CDR3 sequence is 18 residues long. The CDR3 here is CAISDSTSGGGRTDTQYF. DNA of the CDR3: TGTGCCATCAGTGACTCGACTAGCGGGGGCGGAAGGACAGATACGCAGTATTTT.

The chain recombines TRBV7-2 with TRBJ2-5, with 9 bases lining up with TRBD1. Germline V gene lookup returns CDR1 SGHTA and CDR2 FQGNSA. This CDR3 has 12 amino acids. Trimming cost V 8 bases and J 5 bases; bases outside gene matches: 3. CDR3 region: CASGQGLETQYF. The CDR3 nucleotides are TGTGCCAGCGGACAGGGGTTGGAGACCCAGTACTTC.

The rearrangement uses TRBV6-1 and TRBJ2-2; TRBD2 agrees at 8 bases. The CDR3 extends over 15 amino acids. The junction had 9 bases not matched to a gene; V was cut back by 6 bases and J by 6 bases. Germline V gives CDR1 MNHNS, CDR2 SASEGT. The CDR3 spells CASRGLGSPPGELFF. The CDR3 DNA follows: TGTGCCAGCAGGGGACTAGGATCGCCCCCCGGGGAGCTGTTTTTT.

V usage is TRBV27 and J usage is TRBJ2-5; weak D call: TRBD2 (5 bases). The CDR3 is made up of 16 amino acids. Germline V gene data show CDR1 as MNHEY and CDR2 as SMNVEV (reference sequence). V lost 5 bases and J lost 3, with 19 bases in between. CDR3 coding DNA: TGTGCCAGCAGTCCCCGGGCGGGCAGATCGAAAGAGACCCAGTACTTC. Its translation: CASSPRAGRSKETQYF.

The chain has TRBV11-2 and TRBJ2-5; the D gene is possibly TRBD2 (6 bases). V lost 1 base and J lost 4, with 10 bases in between. Germline loops: CDR1 SGHAT, CDR2 FQNNGV. The CDR3 consists of 14 residues. The CDR3 spells CASSLGPGVETQYF. The CDR3 DNA sequence: TGTGCCAGCAGCTTAGGCCCGGGGGTAGAGACCCAGTACTTC.

V is TRBV5-6 and J is TRBJ2-4; a weak D match, TRBD1 (5 bases). Trimming removed 4 bases from V and 0 bases from J, with 11 bases in between. There are 15 residues in the CDR3. CDR1 SGHDT and CDR2 YYEEEE come from the germline V gene. CDR3 coding DNA: TGTGCCAGCAGCACCCCAGGGCAAGCCAAAAACATTCAGTACTTC. It specifies CASSTPGQAKNIQYF.